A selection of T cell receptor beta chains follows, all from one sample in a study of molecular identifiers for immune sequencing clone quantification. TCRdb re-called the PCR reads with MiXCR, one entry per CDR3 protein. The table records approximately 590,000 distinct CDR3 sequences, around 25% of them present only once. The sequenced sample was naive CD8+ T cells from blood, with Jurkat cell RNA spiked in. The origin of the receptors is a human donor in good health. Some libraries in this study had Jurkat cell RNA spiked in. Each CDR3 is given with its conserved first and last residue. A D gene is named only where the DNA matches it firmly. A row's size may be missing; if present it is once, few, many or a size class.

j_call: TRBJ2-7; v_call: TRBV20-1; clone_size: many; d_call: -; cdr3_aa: CSARDLGLTRGEQYF; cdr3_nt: TGCAGTGCTAGAGATTTGGGGCTAACCCGGGGTGAGCAGTACTTC
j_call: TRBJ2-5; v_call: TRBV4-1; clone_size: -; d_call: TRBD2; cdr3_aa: CASSQSWTSGIQETQYF; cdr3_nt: TGCGCCAGCAGCCAATCTTGGACTAGCGGGATTCAAGAGACCCAGTACTTC
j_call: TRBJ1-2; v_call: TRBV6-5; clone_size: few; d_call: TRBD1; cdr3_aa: CASSYAPGQGDYGYTF; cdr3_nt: TGTGCCAGCAGTTACGCTCCGGGACAGGGCGACTATGGCTACACCTTC
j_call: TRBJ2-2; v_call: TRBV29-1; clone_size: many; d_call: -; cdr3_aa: CSVDLTSNTGELFF; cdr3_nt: TGCAGCGTCGATCTTACATCGAACACCGGGGAGCTGTTTTTT
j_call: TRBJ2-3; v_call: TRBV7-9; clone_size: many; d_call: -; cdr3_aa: CASSLAYEGGTDTQYF; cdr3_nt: TGTGCCAGCAGCTTAGCCTACGAGGGTGGCACAGATACGCAGTATTTT
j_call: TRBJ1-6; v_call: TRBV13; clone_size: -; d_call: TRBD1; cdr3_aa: CASSDDRADSPLHF; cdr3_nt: TGTGCCAGCAGCGACGACAGGGCAGATTCACCCCTCCACTTT
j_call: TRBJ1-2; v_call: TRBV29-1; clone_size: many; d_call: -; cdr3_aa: CSVEASAVKGYTF; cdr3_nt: TGCAGCGTTGAAGCATCGGCAGTTAAGGGCTACACCTTC
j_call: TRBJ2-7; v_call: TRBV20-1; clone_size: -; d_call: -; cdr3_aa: CSARWADSYEQYF; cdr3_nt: TGCAGTGCTAGGTGGGCAGACTCCTACGAGCAGTACTTC
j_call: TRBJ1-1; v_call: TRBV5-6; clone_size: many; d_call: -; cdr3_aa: CASSLGGAGLNTEAFF; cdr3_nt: TGTGCCAGCAGCTTGGGTGGCGCAGGGTTGAACACTGAAGCTTTCTTT
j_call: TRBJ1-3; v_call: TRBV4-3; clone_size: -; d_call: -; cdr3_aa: CASSQGPAGSNSGNTIYF; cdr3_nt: TGCGCCAGCAGCCAGGGACCCGCCGGCAGTAACTCTGGAAACACCATATATTTT
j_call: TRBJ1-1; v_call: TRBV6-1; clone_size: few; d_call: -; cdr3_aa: CASSIAVTGSNTEAFF; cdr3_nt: TGTGCCAGCAGTATAGCTGTTACCGGCAGCAACACTGAAGCTTTCTTT
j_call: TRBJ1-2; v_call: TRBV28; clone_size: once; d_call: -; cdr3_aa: CASSIRGLAEGYTF; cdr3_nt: TGTGCCAGCAGTATTCGGGGGCTAGCAGAAGGCTACACCTTC
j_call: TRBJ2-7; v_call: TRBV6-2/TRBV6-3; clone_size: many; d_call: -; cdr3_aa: CASSDGTGYYEQYF; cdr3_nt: TGTGCCAGCAGTGATGGGACTGGCTACTACGAGCAGTACTTC
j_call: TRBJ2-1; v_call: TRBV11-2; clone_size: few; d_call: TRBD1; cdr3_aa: CASSPRDRGHNEQFF; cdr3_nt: TGTGCCAGCAGCCCCCGGGACAGGGGGCACAATGAGCAGTTCTTC
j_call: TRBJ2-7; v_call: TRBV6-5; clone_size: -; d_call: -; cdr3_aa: CASTSAVSSYEQYF; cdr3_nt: TGTGCCAGCACCTCAGCGGTGAGCTCCTACGAGCAGTACTTC
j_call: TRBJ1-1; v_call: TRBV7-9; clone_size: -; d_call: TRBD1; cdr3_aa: CASSTGLTGGGGTEAFF; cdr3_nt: TGTGCCAGCAGCACAGGCCTGACAGGGGGCGGTGGCACTGAAGCTTTCTTT
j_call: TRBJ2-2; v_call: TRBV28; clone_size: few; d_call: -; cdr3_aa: CASSSGYMGPGELFF; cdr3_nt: TGTGCCAGCAGTTCCGGCTATATGGGCCCCGGGGAGCTGTTTTTT
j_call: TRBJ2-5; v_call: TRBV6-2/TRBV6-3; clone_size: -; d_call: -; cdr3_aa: CASTDFSRAWETQYF; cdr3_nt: TGTGCCAGCACAGACTTTAGTCGGGCTTGGGAGACCCAGTACTTC
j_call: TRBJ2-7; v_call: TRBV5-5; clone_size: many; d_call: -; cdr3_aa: CASSPEGPEYEQYF; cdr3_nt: TGTGCCAGCAGCCCCGAAGGACCGGAATACGAGCAGTACTTC
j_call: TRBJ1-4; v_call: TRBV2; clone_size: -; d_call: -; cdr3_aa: CAIANSPNEKLFF; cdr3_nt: TGTGCCATCGCAAACAGTCCTAATGAAAAACTGTTTTTT
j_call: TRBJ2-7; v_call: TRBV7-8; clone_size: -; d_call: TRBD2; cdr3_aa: CASSRPGWREQNF; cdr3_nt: TGTGCCAGCAGCCGACCGGGGTGGCGGGAGCAGAACTTC
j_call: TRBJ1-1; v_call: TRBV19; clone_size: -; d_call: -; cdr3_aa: CASSAGVWTEAFF; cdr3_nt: TGTGCCAGTAGTGCGGGGGTATGGACTGAAGCTTTCTTT
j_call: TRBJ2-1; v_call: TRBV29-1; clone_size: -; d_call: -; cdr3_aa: CSVVGGRYNEQFF; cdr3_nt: TGCAGCGTTGTGGGGGGTAGGTACAATGAGCAGTTCTTC
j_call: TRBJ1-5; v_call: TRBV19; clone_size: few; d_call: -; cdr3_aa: CASMAGNQPQHF; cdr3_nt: TGTGCCAGTATGGCAGGGAACCAGCCCCAGCATTTT
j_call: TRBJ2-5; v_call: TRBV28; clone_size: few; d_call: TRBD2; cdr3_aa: CASSLLMREETQYF; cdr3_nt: TGTGCCAGCAGTTTATTGATGCGGGAGGAGACCCAGTACTTC
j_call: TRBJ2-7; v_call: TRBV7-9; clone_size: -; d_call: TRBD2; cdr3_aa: CASSRGGAQYF; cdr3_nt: TGTGCCAGCAGCCGGGGGGGCGCGCAGTACTTC
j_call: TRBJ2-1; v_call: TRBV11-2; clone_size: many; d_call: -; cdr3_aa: CASSFVYSSYNEQFF; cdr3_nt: TGTGCCAGCAGCTTCGTTTACAGCTCCTACAATGAGCAGTTCTTC
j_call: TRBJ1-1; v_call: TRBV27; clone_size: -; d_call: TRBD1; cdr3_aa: CASSSPGQGYLNTEAFF; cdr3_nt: TGTGCCAGCAGTTCACCGGGACAGGGGTATCTAAACACTGAAGCTTTCTTT
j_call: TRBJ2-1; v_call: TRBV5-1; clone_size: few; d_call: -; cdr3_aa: CASSLGQNPYNEQFF; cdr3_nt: TGCGCCAGCAGCTTGGGACAGAACCCTTACAATGAGCAGTTCTTC
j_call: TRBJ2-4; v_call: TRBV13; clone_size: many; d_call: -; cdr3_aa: CASSLGGGFSKNIQYF; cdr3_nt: TGTGCCAGCAGCTTAGGCGGGGGTTTCTCCAAAAACATTCAGTACTTC
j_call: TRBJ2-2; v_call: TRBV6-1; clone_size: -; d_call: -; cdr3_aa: CATEWVYNTGELFF; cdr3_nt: TGTGCCACCGAATGGGTGTATAACACCGGGGAGCTGTTTTTT
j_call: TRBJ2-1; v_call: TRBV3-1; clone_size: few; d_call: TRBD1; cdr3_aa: CASSQGGQENNEQFF; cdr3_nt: TGTGCCAGCAGCCAAGGGGGACAGGAGAACAATGAGCAGTTCTTC
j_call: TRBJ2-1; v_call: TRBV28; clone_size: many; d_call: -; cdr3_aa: CASSFWGGEQFF; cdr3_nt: TGTGCCAGCAGTTTCTGGGGAGGTGAGCAGTTCTTC
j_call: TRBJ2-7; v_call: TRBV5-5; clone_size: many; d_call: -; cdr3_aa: CASSPGAYEQYF; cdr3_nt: TGTGCCAGCAGCCCTGGCGCCTACGAGCAGTACTTC
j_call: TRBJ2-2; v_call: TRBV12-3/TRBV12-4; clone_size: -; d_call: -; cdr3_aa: CASQIFLTGELFF; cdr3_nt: TGTGCCAGCCAAATCTTCCTCACCGGGGAGCTGTTTTTT
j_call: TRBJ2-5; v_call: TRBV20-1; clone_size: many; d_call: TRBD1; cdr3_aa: CSARRQGEVLETQYF; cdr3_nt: TGCAGTGCTAGGAGACAGGGGGAGGTTTTGGAGACCCAGTACTTC
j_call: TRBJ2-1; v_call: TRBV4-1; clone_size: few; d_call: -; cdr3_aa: CASSQLRGAHEQFF; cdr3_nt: TGCGCCAGCAGCCAATTGCGAGGAGCGCATGAGCAGTTCTTC
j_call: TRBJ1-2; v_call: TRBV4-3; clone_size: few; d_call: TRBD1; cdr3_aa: CASSLLGAGQVYGYTF; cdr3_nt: TGCGCCAGCAGCCTACTTGGGGCCGGACAGGTCTATGGCTACACCTTC
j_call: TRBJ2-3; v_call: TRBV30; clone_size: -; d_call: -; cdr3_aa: CAWNTGTSTDTQYF; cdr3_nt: TGTGCCTGGAATACCGGAACAAGCACAGATACGCAGTATTTT
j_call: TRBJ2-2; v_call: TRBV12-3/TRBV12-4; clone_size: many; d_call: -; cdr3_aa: CASRPPRDGTGELFF; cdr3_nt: TGTGCCAGCAGACCCCCGAGGGATGGTACCGGGGAGCTGTTTTTT
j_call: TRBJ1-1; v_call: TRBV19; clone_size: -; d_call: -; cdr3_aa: CASSIPPLNTEAFF; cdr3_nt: TGTGCCAGTAGTATACCCCCCCTGAACACTGAAGCTTTCTTT
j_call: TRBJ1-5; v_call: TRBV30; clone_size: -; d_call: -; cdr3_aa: CAWGLTGSISNQPQHF; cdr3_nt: TGTGCCTGGGGGCTTACCGGGAGTATTAGCAATCAGCCCCAGCATTTT
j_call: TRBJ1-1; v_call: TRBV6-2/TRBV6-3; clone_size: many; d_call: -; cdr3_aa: CASSYGMGVSEAFF; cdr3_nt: TGTGCCAGCAGTTACGGGATGGGGGTTTCTGAAGCTTTCTTT
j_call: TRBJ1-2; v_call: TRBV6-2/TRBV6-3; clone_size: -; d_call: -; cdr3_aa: CARRLREADYYGYTF; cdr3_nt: TGTGCCCGCAGGTTACGGGAGGCAGATTACTATGGCTACACCTTC
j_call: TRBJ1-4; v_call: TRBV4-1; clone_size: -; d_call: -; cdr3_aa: CASSQVVGGSKATNEKLFF; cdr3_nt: TGCGCCAGCAGCCAAGTAGTTGGAGGGAGTAAAGCAACTAATGAAAAACTGTTTTTT
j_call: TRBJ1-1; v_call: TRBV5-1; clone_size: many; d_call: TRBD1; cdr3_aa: CASSLGQGATEAFF; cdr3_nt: TGCGCCAGCAGCTTGGGGCAGGGGGCAACTGAAGCTTTCTTT